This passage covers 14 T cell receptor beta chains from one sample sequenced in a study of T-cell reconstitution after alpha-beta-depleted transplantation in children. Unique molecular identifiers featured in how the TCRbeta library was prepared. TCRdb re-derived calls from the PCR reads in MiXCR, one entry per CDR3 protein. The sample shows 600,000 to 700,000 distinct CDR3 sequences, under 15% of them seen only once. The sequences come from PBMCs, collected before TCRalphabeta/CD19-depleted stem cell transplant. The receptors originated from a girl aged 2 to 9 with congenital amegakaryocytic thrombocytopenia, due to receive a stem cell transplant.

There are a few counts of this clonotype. Here the CDR3 reads CASSSIPPSYEQYF. DNA of the CDR3: TGTGCCAGCAGTAGCATTCCCCCCTCCTACGAGCAGTACTTC. This chain links TRBV12-3 or TRBV12-4 with TRBJ2-7; no clear D. CDR3 size: 14 residues. The V end lost 5 bases, the J end lost 0 bases, and 11 bases lay between the germline ends.

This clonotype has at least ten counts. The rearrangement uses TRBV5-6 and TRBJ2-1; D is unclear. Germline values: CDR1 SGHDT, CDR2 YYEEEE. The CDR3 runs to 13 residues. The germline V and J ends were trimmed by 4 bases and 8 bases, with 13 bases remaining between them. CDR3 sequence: CASSLILIHEQFF. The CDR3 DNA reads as TGTGCCAGCAGCCTTATTCTAATTCATGAGCAGTTCTTC.

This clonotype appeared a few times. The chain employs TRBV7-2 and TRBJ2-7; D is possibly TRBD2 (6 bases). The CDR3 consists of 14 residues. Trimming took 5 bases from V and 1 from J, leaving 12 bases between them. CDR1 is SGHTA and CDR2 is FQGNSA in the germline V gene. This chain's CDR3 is CASSKTGRSYEQYF. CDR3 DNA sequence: TGTGCCAGCAGCAAGACCGGGAGATCCTACGAGCAGTACTTC.

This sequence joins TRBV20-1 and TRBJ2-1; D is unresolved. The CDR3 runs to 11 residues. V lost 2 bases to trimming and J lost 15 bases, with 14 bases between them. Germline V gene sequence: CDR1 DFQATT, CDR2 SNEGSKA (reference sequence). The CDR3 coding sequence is TGCAGTGCTAGAATCCTCCCAACGTCGTTCTTC. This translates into CSARILPTSFF.

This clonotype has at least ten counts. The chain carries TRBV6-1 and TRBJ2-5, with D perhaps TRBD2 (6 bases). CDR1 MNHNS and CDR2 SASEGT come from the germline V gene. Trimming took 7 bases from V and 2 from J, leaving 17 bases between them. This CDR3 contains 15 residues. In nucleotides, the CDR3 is TGTGCCAGCATCGACCTCAGACTAGGACAAGAGACCCAGTACTTC. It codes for CASIDLRLGQETQYF.

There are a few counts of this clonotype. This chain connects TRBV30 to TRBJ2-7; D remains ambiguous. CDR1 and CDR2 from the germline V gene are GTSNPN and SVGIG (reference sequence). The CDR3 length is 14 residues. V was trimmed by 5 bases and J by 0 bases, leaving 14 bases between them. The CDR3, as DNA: TGTGCCTGGGAAAAACAGCCAGGCTCCTACGAGCAGTACTTC. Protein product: CAWEKQPGSYEQYF.

In DNA, the CDR3 is TGTGCCAGTGGCTGGACAGGGGCTGCCTACGAGCAGTACTTC. This codes for CASGWTGAAYEQYF. This chain links TRBV2 with TRBJ2-7; TRBD1 agrees at 9 bases. The CDR3 is 14 amino acids. V lost 9 bases and J lost 2; bases outside the gene matches: 8. Germline-derived CDR1 and CDR2 are SNHLY and FYNNEI.

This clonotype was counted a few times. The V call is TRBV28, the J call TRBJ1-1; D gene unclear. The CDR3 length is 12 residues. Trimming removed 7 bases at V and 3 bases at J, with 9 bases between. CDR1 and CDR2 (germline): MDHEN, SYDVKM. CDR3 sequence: CASNPRHTEAFF. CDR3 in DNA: TGTGCCAGCAATCCCAGGCACACTGAAGCTTTCTTT.

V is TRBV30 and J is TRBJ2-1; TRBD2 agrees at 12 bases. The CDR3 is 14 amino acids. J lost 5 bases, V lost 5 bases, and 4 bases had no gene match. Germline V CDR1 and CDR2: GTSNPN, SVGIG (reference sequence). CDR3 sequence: CAWGGLAGDNEQFF. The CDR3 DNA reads TGTGCCTGGGGGGGACTAGCGGGCGACAATGAGCAGTTCTTC.

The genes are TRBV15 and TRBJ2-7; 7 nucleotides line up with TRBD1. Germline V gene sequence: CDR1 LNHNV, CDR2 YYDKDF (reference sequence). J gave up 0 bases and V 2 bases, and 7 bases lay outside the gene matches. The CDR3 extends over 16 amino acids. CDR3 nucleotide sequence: TGTGCCACCAGCAGATCTGAGACAGGGAGCTCCTACGAGCAGTACTTC. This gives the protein CATSRSETGSSYEQYF.

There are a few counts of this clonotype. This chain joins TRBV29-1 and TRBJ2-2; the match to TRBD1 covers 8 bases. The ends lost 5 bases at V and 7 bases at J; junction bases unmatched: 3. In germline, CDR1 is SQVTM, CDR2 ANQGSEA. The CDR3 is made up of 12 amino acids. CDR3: CSVIQGVGELFF. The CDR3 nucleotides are TGCAGCGTTATACAGGGGGTCGGGGAGCTGTTTTTT.

The CDR3 sequence: CATQHRDTQYF. In nucleotides, the CDR3 is TGTGCCACCCAGCACCGGGATACGCAGTATTTT. V usage is TRBV7-9 and J usage is TRBJ2-3, with D hard to call. The CDR3 extends over 11 amino acids. Germline V CDR1 and CDR2: SEHNR, FQNEAQ (reference sequence). V shed 10 bases and J shed 6 bases, with 11 bases lying between them.

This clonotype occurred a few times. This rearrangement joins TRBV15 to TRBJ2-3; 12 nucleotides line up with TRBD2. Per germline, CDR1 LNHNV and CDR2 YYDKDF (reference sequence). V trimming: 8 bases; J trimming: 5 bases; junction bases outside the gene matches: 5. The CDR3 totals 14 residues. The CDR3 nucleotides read TGTGCCACCGGGGAGACTAGCGGGAGAGATACGCAGTATTTT. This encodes CATGETSGRDTQYF.

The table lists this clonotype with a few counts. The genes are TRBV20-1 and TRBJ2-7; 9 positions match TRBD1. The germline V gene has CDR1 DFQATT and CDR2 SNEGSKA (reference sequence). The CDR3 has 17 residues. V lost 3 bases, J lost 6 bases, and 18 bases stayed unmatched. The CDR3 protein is CSASSPTTDRGFGEQYF. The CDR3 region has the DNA TGCAGTGCTAGTTCGCCCACAACCGACAGGGGGTTCGGCGAGCAGTACTTC.